Here is one T cell receptor beta chain with its context. What it binds is unknown. These newly diagnosed stage II-IVA oral cavity squamous cell carcinoma patients had no prior systemic or radiation treatment. This CDR3 comprises 15 residues. Germline lookup yields CDR1 MNHEY and CDR2 SVGAGI. Unmatched junction bases numbered 6, after V lost 4 bases and J lost 2 bases. This sample stems from a study of neoadjuvant anti-PD-1 for oral cavity cancer. Study-wide background: Non-progressing patients received a fourth nivolumab dose near day 43, then surgery on days 50-56. Study-wide findings and caveats: TCR analyses covered only a few patients per response group. Non-responders to neoadjuvant nivolumab had significantly more clonal PBMC T cells than responders.

The repertoire was sequenced with immunoSEQ multiplex PCR; TCRdb's copy has only in-frame clones and lacks some. The table lists approximately 83,000 clones, approximately 84% of them singletons. The chain uses TRBV6-5 and TRBJ2-7; 9 bases are shared with TRBD1. This material consisted of PBMCs, taken before nivolumab (anti-PD-1) treatment. The receptor was isolated from a person between 40 and 85 years old with oral cavity squamous cell carcinoma. The CDR3 protein is CASSSGTGKPYEQYF. The CDR3 DNA reads as TGTGCCAGCAGTTCCGGGACAGGGAAACCCTACGAGCAGTACTTC.